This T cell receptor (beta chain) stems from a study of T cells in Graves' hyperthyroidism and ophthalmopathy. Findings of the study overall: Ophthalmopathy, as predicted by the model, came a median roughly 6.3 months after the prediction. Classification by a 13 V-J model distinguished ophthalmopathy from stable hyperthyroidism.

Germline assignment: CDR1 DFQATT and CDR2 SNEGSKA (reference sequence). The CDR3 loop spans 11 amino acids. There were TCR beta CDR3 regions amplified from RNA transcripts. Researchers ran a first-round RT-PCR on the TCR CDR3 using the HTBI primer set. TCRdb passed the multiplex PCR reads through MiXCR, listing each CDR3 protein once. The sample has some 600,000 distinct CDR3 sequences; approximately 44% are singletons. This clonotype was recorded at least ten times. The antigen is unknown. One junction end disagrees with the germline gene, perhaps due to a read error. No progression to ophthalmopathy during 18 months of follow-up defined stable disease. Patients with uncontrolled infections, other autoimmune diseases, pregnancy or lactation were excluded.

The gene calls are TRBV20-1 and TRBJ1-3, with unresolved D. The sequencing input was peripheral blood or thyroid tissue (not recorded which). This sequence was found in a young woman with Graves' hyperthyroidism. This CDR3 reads CSARDDRELHF. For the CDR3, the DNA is TGCAGTGCTAGAGACGATCGAGAACTACATTTT.